The clone carrying this T cell receptor beta chain was observed a handful of times. The antigen is not known. The sample comes from a study of regulatory T cells in long-lasting Graves disease. Whole-study results and caveats: Sampling was limited to peripheral blood rather than thyroid tissue.

Arm-PCR of CDR3 regions with iRepertoire HTBI primers generated TCR beta libraries. TCRdb reprocessed the multiplex PCR reads with MiXCR, giving one entry per CDR3 protein. This sample yields 680,000 or so distinct CDR3 sequences, of which 15% to 20% are seen a single time; around 18% belongs to the top ten. This CDR3 is 12 amino acids long. CDR1 DFQATT and CDR2 SNEGSKA come from the germline V gene (reference sequence). J gave up 5 bases and V 3 bases, and 3 bases lay outside the gene matches. Time point given: newly diagnosed GD, antithyroid drugs for less than 3 months. After RNA was extracted from PBMCs, the TCR library was made from it. The same data also went into a second study, on T cells in Graves' hyperthyroidism and ophthalmopathy. As that report states: Newly diagnosed patients aged 18 to 65 had hyperthyroidism of under 2 months' duration.

The TCR was taken from a woman aged 25 to 45 with Graves disease. The sample here was peripheral blood mononuclear cells (PBMCs), taken at new diagnosis, from a patient treated with antithyroid drugs. V gene TRBV20-1 combines with J gene TRBJ2-5; 7 bases fit TRBD1. CDR3: CSASGQEETQYF. The CDR3 bases are TGCAGTGCTAGTGGACAGGAGGAGACCCAGTACTTC.